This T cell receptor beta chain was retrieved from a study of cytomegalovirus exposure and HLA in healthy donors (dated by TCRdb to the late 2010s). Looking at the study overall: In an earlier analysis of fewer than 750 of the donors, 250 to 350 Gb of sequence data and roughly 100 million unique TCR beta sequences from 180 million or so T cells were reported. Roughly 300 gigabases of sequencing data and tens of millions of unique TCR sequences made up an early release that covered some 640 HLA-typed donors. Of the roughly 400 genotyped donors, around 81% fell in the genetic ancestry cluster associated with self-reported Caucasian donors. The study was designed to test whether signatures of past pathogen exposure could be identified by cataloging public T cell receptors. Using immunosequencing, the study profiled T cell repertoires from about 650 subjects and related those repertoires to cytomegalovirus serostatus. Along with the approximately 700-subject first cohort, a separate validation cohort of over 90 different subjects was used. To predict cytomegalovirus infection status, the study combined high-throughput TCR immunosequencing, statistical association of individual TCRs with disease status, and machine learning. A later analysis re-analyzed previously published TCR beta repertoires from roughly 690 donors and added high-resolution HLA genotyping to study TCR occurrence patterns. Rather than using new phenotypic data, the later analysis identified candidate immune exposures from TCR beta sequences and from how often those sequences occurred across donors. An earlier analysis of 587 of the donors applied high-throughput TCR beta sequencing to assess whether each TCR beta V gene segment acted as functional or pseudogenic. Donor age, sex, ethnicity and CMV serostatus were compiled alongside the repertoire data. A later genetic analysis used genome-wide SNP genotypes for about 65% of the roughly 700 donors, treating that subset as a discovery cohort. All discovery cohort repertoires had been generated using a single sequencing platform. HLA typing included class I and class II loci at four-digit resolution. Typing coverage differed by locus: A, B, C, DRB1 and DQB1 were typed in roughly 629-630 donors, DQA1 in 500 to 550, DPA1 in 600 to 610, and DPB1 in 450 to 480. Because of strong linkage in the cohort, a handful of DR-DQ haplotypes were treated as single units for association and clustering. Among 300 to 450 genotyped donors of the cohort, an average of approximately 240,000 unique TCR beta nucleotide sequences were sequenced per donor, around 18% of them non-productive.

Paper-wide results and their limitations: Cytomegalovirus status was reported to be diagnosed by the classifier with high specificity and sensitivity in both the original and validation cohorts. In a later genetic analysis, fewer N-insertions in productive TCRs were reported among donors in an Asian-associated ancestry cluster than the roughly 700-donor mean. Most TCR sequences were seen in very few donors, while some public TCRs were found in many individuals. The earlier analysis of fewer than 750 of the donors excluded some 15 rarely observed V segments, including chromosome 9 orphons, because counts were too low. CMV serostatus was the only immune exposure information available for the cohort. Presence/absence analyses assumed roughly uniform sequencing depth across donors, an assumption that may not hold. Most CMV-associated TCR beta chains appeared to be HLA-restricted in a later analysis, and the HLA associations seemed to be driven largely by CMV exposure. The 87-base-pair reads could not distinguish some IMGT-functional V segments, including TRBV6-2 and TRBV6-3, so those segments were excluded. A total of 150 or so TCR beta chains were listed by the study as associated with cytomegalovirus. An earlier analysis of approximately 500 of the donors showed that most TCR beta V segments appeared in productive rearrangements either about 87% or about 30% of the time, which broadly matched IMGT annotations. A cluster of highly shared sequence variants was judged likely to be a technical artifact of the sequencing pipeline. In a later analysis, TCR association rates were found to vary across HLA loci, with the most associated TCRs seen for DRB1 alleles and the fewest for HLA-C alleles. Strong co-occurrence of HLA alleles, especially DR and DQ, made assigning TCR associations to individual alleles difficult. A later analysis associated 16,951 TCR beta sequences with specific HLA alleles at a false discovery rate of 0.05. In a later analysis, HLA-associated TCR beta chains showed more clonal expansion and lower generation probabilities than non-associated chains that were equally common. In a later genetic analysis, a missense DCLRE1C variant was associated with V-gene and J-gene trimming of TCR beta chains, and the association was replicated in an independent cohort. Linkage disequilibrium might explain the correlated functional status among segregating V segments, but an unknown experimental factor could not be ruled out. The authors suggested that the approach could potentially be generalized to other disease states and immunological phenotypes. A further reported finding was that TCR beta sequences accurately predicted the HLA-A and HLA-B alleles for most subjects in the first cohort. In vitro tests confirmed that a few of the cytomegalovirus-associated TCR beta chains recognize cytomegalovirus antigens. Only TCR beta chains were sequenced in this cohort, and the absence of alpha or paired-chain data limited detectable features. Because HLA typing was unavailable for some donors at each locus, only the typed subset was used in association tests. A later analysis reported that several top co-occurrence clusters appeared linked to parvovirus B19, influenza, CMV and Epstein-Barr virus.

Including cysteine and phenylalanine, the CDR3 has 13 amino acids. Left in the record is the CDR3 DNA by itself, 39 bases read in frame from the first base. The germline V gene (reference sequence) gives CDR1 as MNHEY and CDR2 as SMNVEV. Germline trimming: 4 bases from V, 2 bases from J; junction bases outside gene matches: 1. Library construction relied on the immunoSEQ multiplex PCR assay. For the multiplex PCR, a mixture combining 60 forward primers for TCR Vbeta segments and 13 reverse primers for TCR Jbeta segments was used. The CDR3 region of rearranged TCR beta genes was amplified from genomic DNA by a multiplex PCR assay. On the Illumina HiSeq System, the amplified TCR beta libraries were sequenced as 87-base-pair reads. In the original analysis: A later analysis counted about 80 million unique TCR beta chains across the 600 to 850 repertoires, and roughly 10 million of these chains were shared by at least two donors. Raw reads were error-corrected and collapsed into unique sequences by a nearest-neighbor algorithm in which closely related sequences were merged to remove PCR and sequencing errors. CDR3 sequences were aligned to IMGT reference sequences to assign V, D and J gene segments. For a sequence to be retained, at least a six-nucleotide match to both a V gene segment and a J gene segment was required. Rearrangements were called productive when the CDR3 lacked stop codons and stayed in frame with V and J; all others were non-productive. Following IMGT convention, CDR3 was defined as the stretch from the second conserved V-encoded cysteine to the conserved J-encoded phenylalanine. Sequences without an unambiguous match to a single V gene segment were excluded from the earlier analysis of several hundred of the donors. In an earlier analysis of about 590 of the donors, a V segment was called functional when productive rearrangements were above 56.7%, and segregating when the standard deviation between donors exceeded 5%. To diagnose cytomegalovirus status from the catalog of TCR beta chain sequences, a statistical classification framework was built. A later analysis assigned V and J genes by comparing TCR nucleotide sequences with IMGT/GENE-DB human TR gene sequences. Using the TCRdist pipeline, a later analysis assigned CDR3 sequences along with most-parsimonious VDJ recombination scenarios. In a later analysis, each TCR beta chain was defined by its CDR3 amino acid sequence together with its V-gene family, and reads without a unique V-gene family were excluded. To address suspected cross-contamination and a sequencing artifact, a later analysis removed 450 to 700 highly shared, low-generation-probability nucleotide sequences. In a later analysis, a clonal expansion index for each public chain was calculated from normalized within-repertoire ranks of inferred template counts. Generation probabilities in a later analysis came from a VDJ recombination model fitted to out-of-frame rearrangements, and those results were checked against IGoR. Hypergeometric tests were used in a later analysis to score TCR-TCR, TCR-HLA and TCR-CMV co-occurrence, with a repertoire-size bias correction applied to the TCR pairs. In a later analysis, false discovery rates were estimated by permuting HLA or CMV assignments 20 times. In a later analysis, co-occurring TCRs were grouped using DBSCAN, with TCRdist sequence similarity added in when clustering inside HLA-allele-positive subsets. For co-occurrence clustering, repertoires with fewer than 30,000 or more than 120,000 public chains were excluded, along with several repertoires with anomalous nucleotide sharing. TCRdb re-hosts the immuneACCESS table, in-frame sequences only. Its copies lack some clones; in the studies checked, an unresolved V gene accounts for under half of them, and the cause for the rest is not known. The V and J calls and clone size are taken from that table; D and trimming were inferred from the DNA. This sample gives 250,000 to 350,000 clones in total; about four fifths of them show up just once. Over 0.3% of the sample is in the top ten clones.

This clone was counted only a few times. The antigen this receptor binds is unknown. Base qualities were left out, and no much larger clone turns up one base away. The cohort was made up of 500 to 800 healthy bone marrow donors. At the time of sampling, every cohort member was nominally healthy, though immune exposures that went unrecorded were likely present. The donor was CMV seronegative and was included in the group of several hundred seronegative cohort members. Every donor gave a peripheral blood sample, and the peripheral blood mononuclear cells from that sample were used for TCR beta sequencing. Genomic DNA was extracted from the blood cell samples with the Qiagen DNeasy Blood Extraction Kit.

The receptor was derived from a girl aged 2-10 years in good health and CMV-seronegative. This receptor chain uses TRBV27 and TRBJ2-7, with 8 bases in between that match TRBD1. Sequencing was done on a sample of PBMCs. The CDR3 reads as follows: CASSWTGTYEQYF. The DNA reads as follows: TGTGCCAGCAGTTGGACAGGGACCTACGAGCAGTACTTC.